Listed below are T cell receptor beta chains from one sample, sequenced in a study of long-term antiretroviral therapy in people with HIV. The data were produced by immunoSEQ multiplex PCR, yet TCRdb's version contains in-frame clones alone and is incomplete. The sample shows about 29,000 clones, 95% of them seen only once. This material consisted of unsorted PBMCs, taken 5.3 years after starting antiretroviral therapy. The origin of the receptors is a man younger than 45 with HIV. The CDR3 runs from the conserved cysteine through the conserved F or W. Each record gives: clone size, V gene, J gene, D gene, CDR3 protein, CDR3 DNA. D genes are given only for firm matches. Clone size is given for some rows only: seen once, a few or many times, or a class if the clone is expanded.

clone_size: -
v_call: TRBV14
j_call: TRBJ1-1
d_call: TRBD1
cdr3_aa: CASSPAGQGPEAFF
cdr3_nt: TGTGCCAGCAGCCCCGCGGGACAGGGCCCTGAAGCTTTCTTT

clone_size: -
v_call: TRBV7-2
j_call: TRBJ2-5
d_call: -
cdr3_aa: CASSPRIVAQETQYF
cdr3_nt: TGTGCCAGCAGCCCCCGTATAGTAGCACAAGAGACCCAGTACTTC

clone_size: -
v_call: TRBV19
j_call: TRBJ1-5
d_call: -
cdr3_aa: CASSIGPLWPSTKDIYSNQPQHF
cdr3_nt: TGTGCCAGTAGTATAGGCCCCCTGTGGCCGTCGACGAAGGATATATATAGCAATCAGCCCCAGCATTTT

clone_size: -
v_call: TRBV7-9
j_call: TRBJ2-7
d_call: -
cdr3_aa: CASSLRYEQYF
cdr3_nt: TGTGCCAGCAGCTTACGCTACGAGCAGTACTTC

clone_size: -
v_call: TRBV28
j_call: TRBJ1-5
d_call: -
cdr3_aa: CASRIRGKQPQHF
cdr3_nt: TGTGCCAGCAGGATAAGGGGAAAGCAGCCCCAGCATTTT

clone_size: -
v_call: TRBV11-2
j_call: TRBJ2-1
d_call: -
cdr3_aa: CASSFGYKDNEQFF
cdr3_nt: TGTGCCAGCAGCTTCGGTTATAAGGACAATGAGCAGTTCTTC

clone_size: once
v_call: TRBV5-1
j_call: TRBJ2-1
d_call: TRBD2
cdr3_aa: CASSRSGGINEQFF
cdr3_nt: TGCGCCAGCAGCCGGAGCGGGGGGATTAATGAGCAGTTCTTC

clone_size: -
v_call: TRBV2
j_call: TRBJ1-2
d_call: TRBD1
cdr3_aa: CASKPRAGGAYGYTF
cdr3_nt: TGTGCCAGCAAGCCGAGGGCAGGGGGGGCCTATGGCTACACCTTC

clone_size: -
v_call: TRBV15
j_call: TRBJ1-2
d_call: TRBD1
cdr3_aa: CATSRGQGYPGGYTF
cdr3_nt: TGTGCCACCAGCAGAGGACAGGGCTATCCGGGCGGCTACACCTTC

clone_size: -
v_call: TRBV6-5
j_call: TRBJ2-7
d_call: -
cdr3_aa: CASSYSVRSYEQYF
cdr3_nt: TGTGCCAGCAGTTACTCGGTCCGATCCTACGAGCAGTACTTC

clone_size: once
v_call: TRBV7-6
j_call: TRBJ2-5
d_call: -
cdr3_aa: CASSPGLETQYF
cdr3_nt: TGTGCCAGCAGCCCAGGCTTGGAGACCCAGTACTTC

clone_size: -
v_call: TRBV6-5
j_call: TRBJ2-1
d_call: -
cdr3_aa: CASSYSRPDNEQFF
cdr3_nt: TGTGCCAGCAGTTACTCGAGACCAGACAATGAGCAGTTCTTC

clone_size: once
v_call: TRBV5-4
j_call: TRBJ2-7
d_call: TRBD1
cdr3_aa: CASSFGADRAAYEQYF
cdr3_nt: TGTGCCAGCAGCTTTGGGGCGGACAGGGCCGCCTACGAGCAGTACTTC

clone_size: -
v_call: TRBV9
j_call: TRBJ1-5
d_call: -
cdr3_aa: CASSVGQSSNQPQHF
cdr3_nt: TGTGCCAGCAGCGTAGGGCAGTCTAGCAATCAGCCCCAGCATTTT

clone_size: once
v_call: TRBV10-3
j_call: TRBJ1-1
d_call: TRBD1
cdr3_aa: CAISEPGTAEAFF
cdr3_nt: TGTGCCATCAGTGAGCCAGGGACAGCTGAAGCTTTCTTT

clone_size: -
v_call: TRBV7-9
j_call: TRBJ2-7
d_call: TRBD2
cdr3_aa: CASSPRTSGSYEQYF
cdr3_nt: TGTGCCAGCAGCCCTCGGACTAGCGGGAGTTACGAGCAGTACTTC

clone_size: -
v_call: TRBV2
j_call: TRBJ2-7
d_call: -
cdr3_aa: CASSEGPEQYF
cdr3_nt: TGTGCCAGCAGTGAGGGTCCCGAGCAGTACTTC

clone_size: -
v_call: TRBV6-5
j_call: TRBJ1-1
d_call: -
cdr3_aa: CASSSRGDTEAFF
cdr3_nt: TGTGCCAGCAGTTCGAGGGGGGACACTGAAGCTTTCTTT

clone_size: -
v_call: TRBV4-1
j_call: TRBJ2-1
d_call: -
cdr3_aa: CASSQRDSYNEQFF
cdr3_nt: TGCGCCAGCAGCCAGAGGGACTCCTACAATGAGCAGTTCTTC

clone_size: -
v_call: TRBV19
j_call: TRBJ2-3
d_call: -
cdr3_aa: CATRRENVADTQYF
cdr3_nt: TGTGCCACTAGACGGGAAAATGTGGCAGATACGCAGTATTTT

clone_size: -
v_call: TRBV7-7
j_call: TRBJ2-2
d_call: -
cdr3_aa: CAGSRYPNTGELFF
cdr3_nt: TGTGCTGGGTCGCGGTATCCGAACACCGGGGAGCTGTTTTTT